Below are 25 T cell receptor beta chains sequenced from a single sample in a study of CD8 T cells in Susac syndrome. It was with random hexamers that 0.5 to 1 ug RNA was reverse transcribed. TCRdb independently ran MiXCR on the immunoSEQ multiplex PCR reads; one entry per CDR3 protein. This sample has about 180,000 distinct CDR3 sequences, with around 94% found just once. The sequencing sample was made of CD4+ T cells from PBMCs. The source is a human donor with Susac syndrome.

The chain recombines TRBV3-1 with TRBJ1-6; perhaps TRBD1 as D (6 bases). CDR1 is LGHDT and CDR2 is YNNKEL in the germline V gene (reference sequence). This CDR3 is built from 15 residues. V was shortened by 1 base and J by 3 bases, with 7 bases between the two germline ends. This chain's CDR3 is CASSQADSYNSPLHF. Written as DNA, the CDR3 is TGTGCCAGCAGCCAAGCGGACAGCTATAATTCACCCCTCCACTTT.

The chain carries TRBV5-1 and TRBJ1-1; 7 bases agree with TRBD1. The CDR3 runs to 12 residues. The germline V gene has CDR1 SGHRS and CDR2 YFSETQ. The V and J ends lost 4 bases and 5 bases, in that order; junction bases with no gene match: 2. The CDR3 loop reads CASSLDRTEAFF. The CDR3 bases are TGCGCCAGCAGCCTGGACAGGACTGAAGCTTTCTTT.

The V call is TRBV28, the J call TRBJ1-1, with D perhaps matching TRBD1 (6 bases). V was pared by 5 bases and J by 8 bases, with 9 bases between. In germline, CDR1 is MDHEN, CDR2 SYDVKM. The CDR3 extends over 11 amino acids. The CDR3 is CASSGRGEAFF. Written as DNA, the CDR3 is TGTGCCAGCAGTGGGAGGGGGGAAGCTTTCTTT.

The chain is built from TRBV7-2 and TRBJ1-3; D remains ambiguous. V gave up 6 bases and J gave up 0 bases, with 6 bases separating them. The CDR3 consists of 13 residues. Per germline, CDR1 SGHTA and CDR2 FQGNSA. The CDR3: CASRLDSGNTIYF. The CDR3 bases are TGTGCCAGCAGGCTGGACTCTGGAAACACCATATATTTT.

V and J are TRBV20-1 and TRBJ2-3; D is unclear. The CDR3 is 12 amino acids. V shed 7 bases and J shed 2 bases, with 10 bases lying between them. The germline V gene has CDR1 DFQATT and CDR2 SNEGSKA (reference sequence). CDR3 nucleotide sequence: TGCAGTGGCTTACCCAACACAGATACGCAGTATTTT. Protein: CSGLPNTDTQYF.

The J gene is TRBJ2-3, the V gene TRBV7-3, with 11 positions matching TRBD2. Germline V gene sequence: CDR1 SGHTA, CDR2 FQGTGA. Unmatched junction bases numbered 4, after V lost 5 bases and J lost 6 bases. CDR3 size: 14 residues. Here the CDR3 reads CASSTSGGGDTQYF. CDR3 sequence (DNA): TGTGCCAGCAGCACTAGCGGGGGCGGGGATACGCAGTATTTT.

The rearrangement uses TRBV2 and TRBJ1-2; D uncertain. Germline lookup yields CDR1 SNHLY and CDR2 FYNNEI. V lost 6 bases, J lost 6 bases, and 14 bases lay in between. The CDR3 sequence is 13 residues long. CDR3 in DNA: TGTGCCAGCAGGCAGAACAGCCACCATGGCTACACCTTC. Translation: CASRQNSHHGYTF.

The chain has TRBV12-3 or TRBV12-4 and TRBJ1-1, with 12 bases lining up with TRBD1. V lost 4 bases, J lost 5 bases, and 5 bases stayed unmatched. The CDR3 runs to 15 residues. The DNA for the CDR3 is TGTGCCAGCAGTTCCGGGACAGGGGGCAGGACTGAAGCTTTCTTT. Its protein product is CASSSGTGGRTEAFF.

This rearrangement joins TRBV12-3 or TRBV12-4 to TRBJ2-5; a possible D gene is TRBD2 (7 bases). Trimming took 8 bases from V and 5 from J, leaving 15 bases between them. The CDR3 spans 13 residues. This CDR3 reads CASSVGGLETQYF. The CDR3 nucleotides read TGTGCCAGCTCAGTCGGGGGGCTGGAGACCCAGTACTTC.

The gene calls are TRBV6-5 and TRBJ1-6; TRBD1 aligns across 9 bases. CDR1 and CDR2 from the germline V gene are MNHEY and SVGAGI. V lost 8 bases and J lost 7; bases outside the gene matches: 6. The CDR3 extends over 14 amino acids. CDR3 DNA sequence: TGTGCCAGCGGGACAGGGAAGACAAATTCACCCCTCCACTTT. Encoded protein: CASGTGKTNSPLHF.

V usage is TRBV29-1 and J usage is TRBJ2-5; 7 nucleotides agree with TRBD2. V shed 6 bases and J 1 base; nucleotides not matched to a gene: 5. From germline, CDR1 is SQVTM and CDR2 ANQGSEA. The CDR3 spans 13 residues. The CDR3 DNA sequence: TGCAGCGTCCGAGCGGGGTCCCAAGAGACCCAGTACTTC. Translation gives CSVRAGSQETQYF.

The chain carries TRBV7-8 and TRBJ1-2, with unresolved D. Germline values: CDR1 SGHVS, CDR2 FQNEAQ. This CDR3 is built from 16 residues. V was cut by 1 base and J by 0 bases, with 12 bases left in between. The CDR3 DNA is TGTGCCAGCAGCTTAGTTGGGCACGAATCTAACTATGGCTACACCTTC. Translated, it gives CASSLVGHESNYGYTF. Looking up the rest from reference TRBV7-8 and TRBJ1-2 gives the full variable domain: GAGVSQSPRYKVAKRGQDVALRCDPISGHVSLFWYQQALGQGPEFLTYFQNEAQLDKSGLPSDRFFAERPEGSVSTLKIQRTQQEDSAVYLCASSLVGHESNYGYTFGSGTRLTVV.

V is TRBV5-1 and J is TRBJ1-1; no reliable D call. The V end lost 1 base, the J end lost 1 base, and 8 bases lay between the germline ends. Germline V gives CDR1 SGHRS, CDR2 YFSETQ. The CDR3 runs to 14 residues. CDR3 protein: CASSLSAANTEAFF. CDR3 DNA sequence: TGCGCCAGCAGCTTGTCCGCGGCGAACACTGAAGCTTTCTTT.

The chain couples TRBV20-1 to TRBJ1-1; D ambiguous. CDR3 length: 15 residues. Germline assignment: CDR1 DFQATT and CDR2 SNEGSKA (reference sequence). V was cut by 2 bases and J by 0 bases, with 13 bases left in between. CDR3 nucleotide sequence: TGCAGTGCTAGATCCGGGTCCTCAATGAACACTGAAGCTTTCTTT. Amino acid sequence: CSARSGSSMNTEAFF.

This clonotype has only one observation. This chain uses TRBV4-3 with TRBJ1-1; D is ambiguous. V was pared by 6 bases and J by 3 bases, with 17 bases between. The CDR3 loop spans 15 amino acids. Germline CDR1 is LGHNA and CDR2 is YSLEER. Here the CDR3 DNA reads TGCGCCAGCAGTTGGGCGGAGCGGAGGGACACTGAAGCTTTCTTT. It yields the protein CASSWAERRDTEAFF.

The CDR3 spells CASNRQGVAQTQYF. DNA of the CDR3: TGTGCCAGCAACCGACAGGGTGTCGCACAGACCCAGTACTTC. The V gene is TRBV11-2, the J gene TRBJ2-5; 7 nucleotides line up with TRBD1. The CDR3 consists of 14 residues. Germline-derived CDR1 and CDR2 are SGHAT and FQNNGV. The V segment lost 7 bases and the J segment 6 bases; nucleotides outside the gene matches: 11.

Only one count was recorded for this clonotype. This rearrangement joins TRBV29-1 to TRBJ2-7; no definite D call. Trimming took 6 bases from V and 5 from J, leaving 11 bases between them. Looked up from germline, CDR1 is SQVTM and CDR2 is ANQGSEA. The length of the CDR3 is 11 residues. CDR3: CSVLTPNEQYF. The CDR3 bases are TGCAGCGTCCTCACCCCTAACGAGCAGTACTTC.

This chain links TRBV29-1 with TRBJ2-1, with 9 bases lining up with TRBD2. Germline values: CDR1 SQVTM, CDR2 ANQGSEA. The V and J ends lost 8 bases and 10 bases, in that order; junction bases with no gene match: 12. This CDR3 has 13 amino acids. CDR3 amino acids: CSSGGGGAREQFF. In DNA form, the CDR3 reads TGCAGCTCCGGAGGCGGGGGGGCCAGGGAGCAGTTCTTC.

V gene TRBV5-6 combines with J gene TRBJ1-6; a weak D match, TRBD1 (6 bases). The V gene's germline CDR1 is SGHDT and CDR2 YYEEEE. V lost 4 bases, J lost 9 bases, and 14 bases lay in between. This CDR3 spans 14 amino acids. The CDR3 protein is CASSPPGVRSPLHF. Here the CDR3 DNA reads TGTGCCAGCAGCCCCCCAGGGGTTCGTTCACCCCTCCACTTT.

CDR3 sequence (DNA): TGTGCCAGCAGTCAGGACCTTGGACCCCTCCACTTT. Translating gives CASSQDLGPLHF. This chain joins TRBV2 and TRBJ1-6; D remains ambiguous. The CDR3 has 12 residues. Germline V gene data show CDR1 as SNHLY and CDR2 as FYNNEI. V lost 5 bases and J 12 bases, leaving 11 bases between the germline ends.

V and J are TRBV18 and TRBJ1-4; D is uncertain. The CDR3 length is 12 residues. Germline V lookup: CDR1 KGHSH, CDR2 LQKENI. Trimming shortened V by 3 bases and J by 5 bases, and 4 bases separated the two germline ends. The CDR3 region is CASSPLNEKLFF. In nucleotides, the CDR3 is TGTGCCAGCTCACCGTTAAATGAAAAACTGTTTTTT.

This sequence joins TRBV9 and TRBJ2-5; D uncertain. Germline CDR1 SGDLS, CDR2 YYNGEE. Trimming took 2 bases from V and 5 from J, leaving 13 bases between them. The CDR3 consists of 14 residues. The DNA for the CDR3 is TGTGCCAGCAGCGTCACCAGGCGCGGTGAGACCCAGTACTTC. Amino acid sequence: CASSVTRRGETQYF.

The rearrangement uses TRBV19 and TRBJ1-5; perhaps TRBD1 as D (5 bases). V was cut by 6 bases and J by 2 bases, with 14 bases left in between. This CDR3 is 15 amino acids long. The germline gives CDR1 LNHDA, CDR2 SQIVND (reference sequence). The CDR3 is CASSSGTAGNQPQHF. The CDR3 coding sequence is TGTGCCAGTAGCTCCGGGACGGCAGGCAATCAGCCCCAGCATTTT.

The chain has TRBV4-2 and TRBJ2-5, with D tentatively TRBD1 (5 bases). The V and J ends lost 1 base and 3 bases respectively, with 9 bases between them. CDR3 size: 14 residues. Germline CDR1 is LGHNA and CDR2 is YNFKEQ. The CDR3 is CASSQVDSKETQYF. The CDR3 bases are TGTGCCAGCAGCCAAGTTGACAGCAAAGAGACCCAGTACTTC.

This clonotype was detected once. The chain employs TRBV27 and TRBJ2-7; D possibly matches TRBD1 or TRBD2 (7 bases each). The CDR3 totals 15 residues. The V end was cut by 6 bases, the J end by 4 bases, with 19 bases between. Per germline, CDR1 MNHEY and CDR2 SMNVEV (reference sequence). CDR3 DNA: TGTGCCAGCAGCAAGCTGGGAGGGGGCGGGTACGAGCAGTACTTC. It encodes CASSKLGGGGYEQYF.